This TCR beta chain was captured by sequencing in a study of CD8 T cells in Susac syndrome. Random hexamers were used to reverse transcribe the RNA input (roughly 0.5 to 1 ug). TCRdb passed the immunoSEQ multiplex PCR reads through MiXCR, listing each CDR3 protein once. Seen here are about 85,000 distinct CDR3 sequences, around 94% observed once, and the top ten hold less than 0.3%. This clonotype occurred once. V was pared by 0 bases and J by 8 bases, with 15 bases between. In germline, CDR1 is SGHRS, CDR2 YFSETQ. The CDR3 sequence is 15 residues long. V gene TRBV5-1 combines with J gene TRBJ2-1; D is undetermined. The source is a human donor in good health. Sequenced: CD8+ T cells from PBMCs. The CDR3 nucleotides are TGCGCCAGCAGCTTGGAACAGTATCCCTGGGATGAGCAGTTCTTC. Translated, it gives CASSLEQYPWDEQFF.